This T cell receptor (beta chain) stems from a study of blood T cell repertoires in COVID-19. Study overall: PBMCs, B-cell-depleted T cells, or T cells were the source of the cDNA or gDNA that made up the material.

As processed by the authors: The assay estimated nucleated cells by amplifying reference gene primers. This table comes from immunoSEQ multiplex PCR, and its TCRdb copy is limited to in-frame clones, with some not included. V and J calls plus clone size are reproduced from that table; the DNA served to infer D and trimming. This sample yields 140,000 to 150,000 clones, of which roughly three quarters are seen a single time; 1.9% belongs to the top ten. This clone has only a few counts. The material sequenced was peripheral blood. The TCR was taken from a woman aged 60-75 years with acute or convalescent COVID-19.

The CDR3 spells CASSLDRGRPGYGYTF. The CDR3 DNA sequence: TGCGCCAGCAGCCTGGACAGGGGCCGCCCCGGTTATGGCTACACCTTC. The chain combines TRBV4-1 with TRBJ1-2; 9 bases map to TRBD1. The CDR3 is made up of 16 amino acids. CDR1 and CDR2 (germline): MGHRA, YSYEKL. Trimming cost V 4 bases and J 5 bases; bases outside gene matches: 11.